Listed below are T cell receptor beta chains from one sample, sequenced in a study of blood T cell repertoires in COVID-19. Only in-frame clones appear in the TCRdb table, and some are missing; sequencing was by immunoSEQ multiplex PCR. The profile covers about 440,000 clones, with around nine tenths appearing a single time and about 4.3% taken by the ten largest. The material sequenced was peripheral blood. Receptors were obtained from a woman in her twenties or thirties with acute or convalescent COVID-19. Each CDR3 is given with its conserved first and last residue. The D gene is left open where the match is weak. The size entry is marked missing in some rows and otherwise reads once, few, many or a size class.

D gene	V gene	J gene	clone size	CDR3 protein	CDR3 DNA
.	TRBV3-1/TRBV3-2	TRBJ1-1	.	CASSQEGFTEAFF	TGTGCCAGCAGCCAGGAGGGGTTCACTGAAGCTTTCTTT
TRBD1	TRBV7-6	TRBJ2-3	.	CASSLAGQAPDTQYF	TGTGCCAGCAGCTTAGCGGGACAGGCACCAGATACGCAGTATTTT
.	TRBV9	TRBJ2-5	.	CASSVQQGQETQYF	TGTGCCAGCAGCGTCCAACAGGGCCAAGAGACCCAGTACTTC
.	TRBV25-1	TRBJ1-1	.	CASSEFGSGTEAFF	TGTGCCAGCAGTGAATTCGGGTCGGGGACTGAAGCTTTCTTT
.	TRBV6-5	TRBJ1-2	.	CASSRPYGGDYGYTF	TGTGCCAGCAGTAGGCCCTATGGGGGGGACTATGGCTACACCTTC
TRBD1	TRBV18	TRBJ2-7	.	CASSLTGQGYEQYF	TGTGCCAGCTCACTAACGGGACAGGGCTACGAGCAGTACTTC
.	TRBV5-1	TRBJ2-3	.	CASSLSSSADTQYF	TGCGCCAGCAGCTTAAGCTCCTCTGCAGATACGCAGTATTTT
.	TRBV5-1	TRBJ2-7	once	CASSLDRYEQYF	TGCGCCAGCAGCTTGGACAGATACGAGCAGTACTTC
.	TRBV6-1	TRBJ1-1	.	CASSEIAYNTEAFF	TGTGCCAGCAGTGAAATCGCGTATAACACTGAAGCTTTCTTT
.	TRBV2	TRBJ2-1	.	CASSELEGAAYNEQFF	TGTGCCAGCAGTGAGTTGGAGGGGGCGGCCTACAATGAGCAGTTCTTC
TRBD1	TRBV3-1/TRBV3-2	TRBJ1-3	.	CASLEGAPGNTIYF	TGTGCCAGCCTTGAGGGGGCCCCTGGAAACACCATATATTTT
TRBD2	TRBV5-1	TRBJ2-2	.	CASSAGGLNTGELFF	TGCGCCAGCAGCGCGGGGGGGTTGAATACCGGGGAGCTGTTTTTT
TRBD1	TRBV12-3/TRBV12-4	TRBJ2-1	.	CASSSGQGNEQFF	TGTGCCAGCAGTTCGGGACAGGGGAATGAGCAGTTCTTC
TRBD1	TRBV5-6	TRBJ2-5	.	CASSTFTGGGLETQYF	TGTGCCAGCAGCACTTTTACAGGGGGCGGCTTGGAGACCCAGTACTTC
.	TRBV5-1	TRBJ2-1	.	CASGTGRNSYNEQFF	TGCGCCAGCGGTACAGGACGCAACTCCTACAATGAGCAGTTCTTC
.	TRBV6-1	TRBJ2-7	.	CASSENGGPYEQYF	TGTGCCAGCAGTGAAAACGGGGGGCCTTACGAGCAGTACTTC
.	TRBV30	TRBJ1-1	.	CAWSSGAEAFF	TGTGCCTGGAGTTCAGGGGCCGAAGCTTTCTTT
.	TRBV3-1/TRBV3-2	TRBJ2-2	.	CASSPGSGNTGELFF	TGTGCCAGCAGCCCAGGGTCGGGGAACACCGGGGAGCTGTTTTTT
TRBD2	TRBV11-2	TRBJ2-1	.	CASSLGGGARWEQFF	TGTGCCAGCAGCTTAGGGGGAGGGGCCCGTTGGGAGCAGTTCTTC
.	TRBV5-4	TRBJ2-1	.	CASSPIWGRTLDEQFF	TGTGCCAGCAGCCCTATATGGGGCCGCACCTTAGATGAGCAGTTCTTC
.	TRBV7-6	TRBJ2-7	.	CASSLKTGNEQYF	TGTGCCAGCAGCCTAAAAACAGGGAACGAGCAGTACTTC
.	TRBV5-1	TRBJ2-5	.	CASSRTGSLETQYF	TGCGCCAGCAGCCGAACAGGGTCATTAGAGACCCAGTACTTC